Below are 13 T cell receptor beta chains sequenced from a single sample in a study of cytomegalovirus exposure and HLA in healthy donors. 60 Vbeta and 13 Jbeta primers were used in PCR. The table came from immunoSEQ multiplex PCR; TCRdb's copy has only in-frame clones and leaves some out. In the table there are about 120,000 clones, roughly 80% of which are singletons. Sequencing input: PBMCs. Receptors were obtained from a man aged 55-75 years in good health and CMV-seropositive.

This chain links TRBV29-1 with TRBJ1-1; a possible D gene is TRBD1 (6 bases). V lost 0 bases and J 2 bases, leaving 13 bases between the germline ends. The CDR3 has 15 residues. Germline CDR1 and CDR2: SQVTM and ANQGSEA. CDR3 coding DNA: TGCAGCGTTGAAGACAGGGGAGGGGGAAACACTGAAGCTTTCTTT. This codes for CSVEDRGGGNTEAFF. The variable domain in full, with the rest retrieved from reference TRBV29-1 and TRBJ1-1, is SAVISQKPSRDICQRGTSLTIQCQVDSQVTMMFWYRQQPGQSLTLIATANQGSEATYESGFVIDKFPISRPNLTFSTLTVSNMSPEDSSIYLCSVEDRGGGNTEAFFGQGTRLTVV.

This clone was seen more than once but under ten times. The chain combines TRBV5-6 with TRBJ1-1, with TRBD1 identical over 9 bases. The germline V gene has CDR1 SGHDT and CDR2 YYEEEE. V lost 2 bases, J lost 0 bases, and 5 bases stayed unmatched. The CDR3 extends over 16 amino acids. The CDR3 protein is CASSLRTGVLNTEAFF. CDR3 in DNA: TGTGCCAGCAGCTTACGGACAGGGGTTTTGAACACTGAAGCTTTCTTT.

This clone has more than one count but fewer than ten. The chain is built from TRBV5-4 and TRBJ2-5; TRBD2 agrees at 7 bases. The J call may be mistaken, given a closer DNA end match to TRBJ2-7. CDR1 and CDR2 from the germline V gene are SGHNT and YYREEE (reference sequence). The CDR3 totals 14 residues. The CDR3: CASSPGPGGNEQYF. The CDR3 DNA sequence: TGTGCCAGCAGCCCTGGACCCGGGGGGAACGAGCAGTACTTC.

The chain has TRBV10-1 and TRBJ2-7; 7 bases match TRBD1. The V and J ends lost 3 bases and 5 bases, in that order; junction bases with no gene match: 7. Germline values: CDR1 WNHNN, CDR2 SYGVQD (reference sequence). This CDR3 spans 14 amino acids. CDR3 in amino acids: CASSENRGRHEQYF. CDR3 sequence (DNA): TGCGCCAGCAGTGAAAACAGGGGTCGTCACGAGCAGTACTTC.

The chain joins TRBV6-6 to TRBJ1-5; TRBD1 might be the D (6 bases). Germline assignment: CDR1 MNHNY and CDR2 SVGAGI (reference sequence). The CDR3 covers 13 residues. The V gene lost 7 bases and the J gene lost 5 bases, with 12 bases spanning the gap. CDR3 nucleotide sequence: TGTGCCAGCATCCGGGACATATATCAGCCCCAGCATTTT. Encoded protein: CASIRDIYQPQHF.

This chain links TRBV4-1 with TRBJ1-6, with a weak D call TRBD1 (6 bases). This CDR3 is 19 amino acids long. Trimming removed 6 bases from V and 4 bases from J, with 25 bases in between. Germline CDR1 and CDR2: MGHRA and YSYEKL. The CDR3 region is CASRPNHLQGMPYNSPLHF. The DNA of the CDR3 is TGCGCCAGCAGACCCAACCACTTACAGGGCATGCCATATAATTCACCCCTCCACTTT.

V usage is TRBV5-4 and J usage is TRBJ2-3; the match to TRBD2 covers 11 bases. The CDR3 loop spans 16 amino acids. CDR1 SGHNT and CDR2 YYREEE come from the germline V gene (reference sequence). J was trimmed by 5 bases and V by 5 bases; bases with no gene match: 10. The DNA of the CDR3 is TGTGCCAGCAGGGATACTAGCGGGAGTGTAATAGATACGCAGTATTTT. Residues: CASRDTSGSVIDTQYF.

The V call is TRBV5-5, the J call TRBJ2-5, with 8 bases fitting TRBD2. Germline V gene data show CDR1 as SGHKS and CDR2 as YYEKEE (reference sequence). The CDR3 spans 16 residues. Losses at the gene ends were 0 bases for V and 4 bases for J; bases not matched to a gene: 8. The CDR3 coding sequence is TGTGCCAGCAGCTTGGCCACGGGAGGGCCGGGAGAGACCCAGTACTTC. Protein product: CASSLATGGPGETQYF. The full variable domain, its missing parts supplied by reference TRBV5-5 and TRBJ2-5, is DAGVTQSPTHLIKTRGQQVTLRCSPISGHKSVSWYQQVLGQGPQFIFQYYEKEERGRGNFPDRFSARQFPNYSSELNVNALLLGDSALYLCASSLATGGPGETQYFGPGTRLLVL.

V and J are TRBV29-1 and TRBJ2-7; tentative D call: TRBD1 (5 bases). This CDR3 comprises 13 residues. Germline CDR1 is SQVTM and CDR2 is ANQGSEA. Trimming stripped 5 bases from V and 1 base from J, with 12 bases between. The CDR3 protein is CSVTPDKSYEQYF. CDR3 DNA: TGCAGCGTTACCCCGGACAAATCCTACGAGCAGTACTTC.

V usage is TRBV21-1 and J usage is TRBJ1-2. TRBV21-1 is listed as a pseudogene. The CDR3 has 13 residues. The chain's CDR3 is CASGKPTNYGYTF. For the CDR3, the DNA is TGTGCCAGCGGCAAACCTACTAACTATGGCTACACCTTC.

As DNA, the CDR3 is TGCGCCAGCAGTCAATTAGCGGGAGGGCAGGGTGAGACCCAGTACTTC. Its translation is CASSQLAGGQGETQYF. This rearrangement joins TRBV5-1 to TRBJ2-5; 11 bases fit TRBD2. With 5 bases clipped from V and 5 bases from J, the junction kept 11 bases outside the gene matches. The CDR3 length is 16 residues. Germline assignment: CDR1 SGHRS and CDR2 YFSETQ.

The gene calls are TRBV19 and TRBJ1-1, with a possible D match to TRBD1 (6 bases). With 3 bases removed from V and 4 bases from J, the gap between germline ends came to 9 bases. Germline V lookup: CDR1 LNHDA, CDR2 SQIVND (reference sequence). This CDR3 contains 13 residues. The CDR3 loop is CASSIQGTTEAFF. DNA for the CDR3: TGTGCCAGTAGTATCCAGGGGACCACTGAAGCTTTCTTT.

The chain joins TRBV30 to TRBJ1-4; TRBD1 matches at 7 bases. The CDR3 runs to 13 residues. Germline CDR1 GTSNPN, CDR2 SVGIG (reference sequence). V was pared by 5 bases and J by 2 bases, with 2 bases of the junction left unmatched. The CDR3 sequence is CAWGQETNEKLFF. CDR3 DNA sequence: TGTGCCTGGGGACAGGAGACTAATGAAAAACTGTTTTTT.